One and the same sample provided the 10 T cell receptor beta chains below, sequenced in a study of Ad26.COV2.S vaccination and SARS-CoV-2 variants. Measured with immunoSEQ multiplex PCR; TCRdb has only the in-frame clones, and not every one. Of hundreds of thousands of clones in the sample, around nine tenths were seen once. The treatment was: roughly 20 received Ad26.COV2.S at low or high dose, single or two shots; several received placebo; per-sample allocation not given. Specimens were obtained on day 63 following the first vaccine or placebo injection. The starting material was peripheral blood, obtained in a trial of Ad26.COV2.S vaccine versus placebo. These receptors were obtained from a person aged 18 to 59 who received the Ad26.COV2.S COVID-19 vaccine or a placebo.

The chain carries TRBV28 and TRBJ1-4; no definite D call. This CDR3 has 13 amino acids. The V end was cut by 5 bases, the J end by 4 bases, with 8 bases between. Germline-derived CDR1 and CDR2 are MDHEN and SYDVKM. CDR3 protein: CASSRTDNEKLFF. Written as DNA, the CDR3 is TGTGCCAGCAGTCGGACGGATAATGAAAAACTGTTTTTT.

The J gene is TRBJ2-2, the V gene TRBV3-1 (or the pseudogene TRBV3-2); D may be TRBD2 (5 bases). The CDR3 loop spans 18 amino acids. CDR1 is LGHDT and CDR2 is YNNKEL in the germline V gene (reference sequence). Trimming left V 0 bases short and J 0 bases short, with 14 bases between. The CDR3, as DNA: TGTGCCAGCAGCCAAGATAGAGGGCTTACCGCGAACACCGGGGAGCTGTTTTTT. Amino acids: CASSQDRGLTANTGELFF.

This rearrangement joins TRBV5-1 to TRBJ1-2; 9 nucleotides align to TRBD1. The V and J ends lost 4 bases and 4 bases, in that order; junction bases with no gene match: 5. The germline V gene encodes CDR1 SGHRS and CDR2 YFSETQ. The CDR3 loop spans 14 amino acids. CDR3 amino acids: CASSTDRGIYGYTF. CDR3 DNA: TGCGCCAGCAGCACGGACAGGGGAATCTATGGCTACACCTTC.

DNA of the CDR3: TGTGCCATCAGTGATTATATAGTGGGACAGAACAATCAGCCCCAGCATTTT. It specifies CAISDYIVGQNNQPQHF. This chain connects TRBV10-3 to TRBJ1-5; 7 bases line up with TRBD1. From germline, CDR1 is ENHRY and CDR2 SYGVKD. Trimming removed 3 bases from V and 3 bases from J; junction bases left unmatched: 11. The CDR3 sequence is 17 residues long.

This clone was detected only a few times. This sample also contains other DNA sequences that code for the same CDR3. V usage is TRBV2 and J usage is TRBJ1-4, with 7 bases matching TRBD1. Trimming removed 6 bases from V and 7 bases from J; junction bases left unmatched: 5. The germline V gene has CDR1 SNHLY and CDR2 FYNNEI. The CDR3 sequence is 13 residues long. CDR3 loop: CASRGQGGEKLFF. As DNA, the CDR3 is TGTGCCAGCAGGGGTCAGGGGGGTGAAAAACTGTTTTTT. The complete variable domain, with remaining parts taken from reference TRBV2 and TRBJ1-4, reads EPEVTQTPSHQVTQMGQEVILRCVPISNHLYFYWYRQILGQKVEFLVSFYNNEISEKSEIFDDQFSVERPDGSNFTLKIRSTKLEDSAMYFCASRGQGGEKLFFGSGTQLSVL.

This chain joins TRBV6-2 or TRBV6-3 and TRBJ2-3; D uncertain. This CDR3 is 11 amino acids long. The ends were cut back, 2 bases at V and 11 bases at J, with 8 bases in the middle. Germline V gives CDR1 MNHEY, CDR2 SVGEGT. CDR3 nucleotides: TGTGCCAGCAGTTACGGGCAGTGGCAGTATTTT. Its translation: CASSYGQWQYF.

The rearrangement joins TRBV4-1 to TRBJ2-5, with 8 nucleotides matching TRBD1. Germline CDR1 reads MGHRA; CDR2 reads YSYEKL. J gave up 4 bases and V 5 bases, and 9 bases lay outside the gene matches. This CDR3 contains 15 residues. The CDR3, as DNA: TGCGCCAGCAGCTCCGAGGACAGGGCGGGAGAGACCCAGTACTTC. Encoded protein: CASSSEDRAGETQYF.

The gene calls are TRBV7-2 and TRBJ1-2; D might be TRBD1 (5 bases). The CDR3 contains 15 residues. CDR1 and CDR2 (germline): SGHTA, FQGNSA. Deletions cut 1 base from V and 0 bases from J, with 9 bases between. CDR3 bases: TGTGCCAGCAGCTTAGTTGGGGGTTCTAACTATGGCTACACCTTC. Translation gives CASSLVGGSNYGYTF.

The chain uses TRBV27 and TRBJ1-5; the D is unclear. From germline, CDR1 is MNHEY and CDR2 SMNVEV (reference sequence). The CDR3 loop spans 13 amino acids. Trimming cost V 3 bases and J 4 bases, with 7 bases left between them. CDR3 residues: CASSLSQNQPQHF. The CDR3 nucleotides are TGTGCCAGCAGTTTGTCACAGAATCAGCCCCAGCATTTT.

The chain uses TRBV3-1 (or the pseudogene TRBV3-2) and TRBJ2-3, with 12 bases matching TRBD2. The germline gives CDR1 LGHDT, CDR2 YNNKEL (reference sequence). The CDR3 has 18 amino acids. The V gene end was trimmed by 4 bases and the J gene end by 2 bases; junction bases not matched to a gene: 10. The CDR3, as DNA: TGTGCCAGCAGCCCCTCTAGCGGGGGGGCCCCATCCACAGATACGCAGTATTTT. Translation: CASSPSSGGAPSTDTQYF.